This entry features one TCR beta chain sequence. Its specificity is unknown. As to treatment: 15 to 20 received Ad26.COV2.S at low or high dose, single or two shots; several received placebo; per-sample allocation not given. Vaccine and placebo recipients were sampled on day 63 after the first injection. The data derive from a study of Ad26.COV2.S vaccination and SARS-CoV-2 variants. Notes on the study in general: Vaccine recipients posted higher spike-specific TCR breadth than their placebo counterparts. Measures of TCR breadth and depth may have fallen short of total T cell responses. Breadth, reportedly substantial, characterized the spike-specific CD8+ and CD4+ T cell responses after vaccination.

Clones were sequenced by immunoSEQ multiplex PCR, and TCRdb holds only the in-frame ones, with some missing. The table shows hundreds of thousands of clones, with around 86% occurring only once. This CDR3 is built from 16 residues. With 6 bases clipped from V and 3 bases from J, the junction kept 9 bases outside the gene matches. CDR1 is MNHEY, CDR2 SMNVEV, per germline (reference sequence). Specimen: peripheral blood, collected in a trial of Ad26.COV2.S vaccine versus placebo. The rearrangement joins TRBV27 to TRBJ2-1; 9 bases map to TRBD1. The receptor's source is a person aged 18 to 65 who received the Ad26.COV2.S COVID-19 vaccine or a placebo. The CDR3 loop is CASSSMGQGIYNEQFF. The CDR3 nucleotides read TGTGCCAGCAGCAGTATGGGACAGGGAATCTACAATGAGCAGTTCTTC.